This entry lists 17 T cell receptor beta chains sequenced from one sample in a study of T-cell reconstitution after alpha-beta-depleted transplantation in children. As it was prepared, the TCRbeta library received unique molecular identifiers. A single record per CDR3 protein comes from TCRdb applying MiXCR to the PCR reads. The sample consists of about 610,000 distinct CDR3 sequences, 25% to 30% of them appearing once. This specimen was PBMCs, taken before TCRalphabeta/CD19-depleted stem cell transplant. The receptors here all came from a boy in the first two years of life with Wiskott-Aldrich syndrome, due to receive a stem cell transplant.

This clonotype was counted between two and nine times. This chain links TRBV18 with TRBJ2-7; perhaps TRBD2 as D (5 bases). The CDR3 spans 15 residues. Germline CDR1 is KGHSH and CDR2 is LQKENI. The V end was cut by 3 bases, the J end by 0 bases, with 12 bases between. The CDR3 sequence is CASSPSRRDSYEQYF. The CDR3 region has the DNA TGTGCCAGCTCACCCTCTAGACGGGACTCCTACGAGCAGTACTTC.

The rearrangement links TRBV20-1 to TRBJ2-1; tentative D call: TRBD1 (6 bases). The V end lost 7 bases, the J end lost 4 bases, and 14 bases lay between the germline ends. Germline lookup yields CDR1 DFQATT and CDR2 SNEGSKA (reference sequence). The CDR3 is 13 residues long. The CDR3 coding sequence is TGCAGTGTAGAGACAGGACGATACAATGAGCAGTTCTTC. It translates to CSVETGRYNEQFF.

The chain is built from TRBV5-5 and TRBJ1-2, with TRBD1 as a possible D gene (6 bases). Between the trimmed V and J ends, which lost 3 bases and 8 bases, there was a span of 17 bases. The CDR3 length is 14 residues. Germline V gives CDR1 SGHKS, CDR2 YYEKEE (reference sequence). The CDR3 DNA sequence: TGTGCCAGCAGCTCAACAGGGAAAGGAGAGGGCTACACCTTC. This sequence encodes CASSSTGKGEGYTF.

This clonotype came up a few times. CDR3 coding DNA: TGTGCCATCAGTGGGGGGGGCGGCACTGAAGCTTTCTTT. Protein sequence: CAISGGGGTEAFF. The chain recombines TRBV10-3 with TRBJ1-1; a weak D match, TRBD1 (6 bases). The CDR3 covers 13 residues. V shed 4 bases and J shed 4 bases, with 10 bases lying between them. Germline CDR1 reads ENHRY; CDR2 reads SYGVKD.

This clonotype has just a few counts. CDR3 residues: CSARQSAGKQETQYF. In DNA form, the CDR3 reads TGCAGTGCTAGGCAAAGCGCAGGGAAGCAAGAGACCCAGTACTTC. The genes are TRBV20-1 and TRBJ2-5; maybe TRBD1 (5 bases). CDR1 and CDR2 from the germline V gene are DFQATT and SNEGSKA (reference sequence). The CDR3 covers 15 residues. The V gene lost 3 bases and the J gene lost 2 bases, with 16 bases spanning the gap.

The CDR3 region is CASSRRQGLEAFF. In nucleotides, the CDR3 is TGTGCCAGCAGTCGACGACAGGGATTGGAGGCTTTCTTT. The chain links TRBV6-5 to TRBJ1-1; TRBD1 matches 7 bases. V lost 5 bases to trimming and J lost 11 bases; unmatched junction nucleotides: 11. The CDR3 spans 13 residues. The germline V gene has CDR1 MNHEY and CDR2 SVGAGI.

The CDR3 region is CSASATWGEQYF. In DNA, the CDR3 is TGCAGTGCTAGCGCCACGTGGGGGGAGCAGTACTTC. This chain uses TRBV20-1 with TRBJ2-7, with D possibly being TRBD1 or TRBD2 (5 bases each). Germline V gene data show CDR1 as DFQATT and CDR2 as SNEGSKA (reference sequence). The CDR3 is made up of 12 amino acids. V was clipped by 3 bases and J by 7 bases, with 13 bases between them.

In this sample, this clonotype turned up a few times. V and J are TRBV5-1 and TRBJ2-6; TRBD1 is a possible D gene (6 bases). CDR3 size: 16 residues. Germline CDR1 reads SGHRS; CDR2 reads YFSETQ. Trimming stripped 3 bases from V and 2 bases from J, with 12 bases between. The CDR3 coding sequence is TGCGCCAGCAGCTGGACAGTCTTAGCTGGGGCCAACGTCCTGACTTTC. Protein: CASSWTVLAGANVLTF.

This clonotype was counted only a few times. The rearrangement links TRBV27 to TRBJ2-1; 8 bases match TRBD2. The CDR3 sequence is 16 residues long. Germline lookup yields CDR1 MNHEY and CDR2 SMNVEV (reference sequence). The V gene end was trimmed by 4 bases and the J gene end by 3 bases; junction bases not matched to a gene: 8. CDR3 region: CASSSSGSGIYNEQFF. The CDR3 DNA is TGTGCCAGCAGTTCGAGCGGGAGTGGGATCTACAATGAGCAGTTCTTC.

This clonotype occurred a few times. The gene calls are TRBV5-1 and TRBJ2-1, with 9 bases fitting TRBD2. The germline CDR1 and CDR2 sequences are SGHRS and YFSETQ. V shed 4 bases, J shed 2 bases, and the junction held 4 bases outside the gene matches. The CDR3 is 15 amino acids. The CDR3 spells CASSGGLATYNEQFF. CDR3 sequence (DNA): TGCGCCAGCAGCGGTGGACTAGCGACCTACAATGAGCAGTTCTTC.

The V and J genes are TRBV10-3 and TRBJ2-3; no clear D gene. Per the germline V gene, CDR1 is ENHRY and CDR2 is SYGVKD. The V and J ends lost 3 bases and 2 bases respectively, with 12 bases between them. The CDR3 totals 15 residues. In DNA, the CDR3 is TGTGCCATCAGTGACTACGGGCAATCCACAGATACGCAGTATTTT. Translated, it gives CAISDYGQSTDTQYF.

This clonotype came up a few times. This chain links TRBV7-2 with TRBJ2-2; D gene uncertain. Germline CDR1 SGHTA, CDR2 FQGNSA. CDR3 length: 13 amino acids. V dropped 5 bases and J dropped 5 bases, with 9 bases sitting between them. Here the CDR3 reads CASSLMPTGELFF. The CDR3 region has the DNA TGTGCCAGCAGCCTCATGCCGACCGGGGAGCTGTTTTTT.

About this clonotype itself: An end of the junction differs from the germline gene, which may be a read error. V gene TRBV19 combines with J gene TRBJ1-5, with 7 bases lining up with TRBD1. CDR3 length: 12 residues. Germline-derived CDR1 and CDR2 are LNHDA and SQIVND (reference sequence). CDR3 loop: CASRQGHQPKHF. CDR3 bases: TGTGCCAGTAGACAGGGGCATCAGCCCAAGCATTTT.

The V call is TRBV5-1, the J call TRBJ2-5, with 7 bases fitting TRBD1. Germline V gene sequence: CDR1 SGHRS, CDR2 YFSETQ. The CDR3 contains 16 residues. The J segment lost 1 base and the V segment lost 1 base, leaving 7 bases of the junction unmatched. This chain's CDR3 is CASSLSTGVLQETQYF. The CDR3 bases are TGCGCCAGCAGCTTGAGCACAGGGGTCCTCCAAGAGACCCAGTACTTC.

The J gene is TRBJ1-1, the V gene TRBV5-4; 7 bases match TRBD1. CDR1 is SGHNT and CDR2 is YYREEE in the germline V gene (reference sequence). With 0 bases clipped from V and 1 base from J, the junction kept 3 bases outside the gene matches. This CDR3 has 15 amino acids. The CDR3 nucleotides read TGTGCCAGCAGCTTGGCCGACAGGGCGAACACTGAAGCTTTCTTT. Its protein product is CASSLADRANTEAFF.

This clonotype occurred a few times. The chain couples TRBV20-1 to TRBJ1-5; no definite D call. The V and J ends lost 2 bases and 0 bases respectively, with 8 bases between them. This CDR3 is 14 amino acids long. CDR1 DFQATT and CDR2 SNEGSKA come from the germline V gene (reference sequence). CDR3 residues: CSARRHHSNQPQHF. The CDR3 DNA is TGCAGTGCTAGACGACATCATAGCAATCAGCCCCAGCATTTT.

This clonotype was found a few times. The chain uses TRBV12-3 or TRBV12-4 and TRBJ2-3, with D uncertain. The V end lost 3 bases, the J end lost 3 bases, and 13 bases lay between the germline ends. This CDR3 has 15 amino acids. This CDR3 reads CASSFGSPMTDTQYF. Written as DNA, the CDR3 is TGTGCCAGCAGTTTTGGGTCTCCGATGACAGATACGCAGTATTTT.